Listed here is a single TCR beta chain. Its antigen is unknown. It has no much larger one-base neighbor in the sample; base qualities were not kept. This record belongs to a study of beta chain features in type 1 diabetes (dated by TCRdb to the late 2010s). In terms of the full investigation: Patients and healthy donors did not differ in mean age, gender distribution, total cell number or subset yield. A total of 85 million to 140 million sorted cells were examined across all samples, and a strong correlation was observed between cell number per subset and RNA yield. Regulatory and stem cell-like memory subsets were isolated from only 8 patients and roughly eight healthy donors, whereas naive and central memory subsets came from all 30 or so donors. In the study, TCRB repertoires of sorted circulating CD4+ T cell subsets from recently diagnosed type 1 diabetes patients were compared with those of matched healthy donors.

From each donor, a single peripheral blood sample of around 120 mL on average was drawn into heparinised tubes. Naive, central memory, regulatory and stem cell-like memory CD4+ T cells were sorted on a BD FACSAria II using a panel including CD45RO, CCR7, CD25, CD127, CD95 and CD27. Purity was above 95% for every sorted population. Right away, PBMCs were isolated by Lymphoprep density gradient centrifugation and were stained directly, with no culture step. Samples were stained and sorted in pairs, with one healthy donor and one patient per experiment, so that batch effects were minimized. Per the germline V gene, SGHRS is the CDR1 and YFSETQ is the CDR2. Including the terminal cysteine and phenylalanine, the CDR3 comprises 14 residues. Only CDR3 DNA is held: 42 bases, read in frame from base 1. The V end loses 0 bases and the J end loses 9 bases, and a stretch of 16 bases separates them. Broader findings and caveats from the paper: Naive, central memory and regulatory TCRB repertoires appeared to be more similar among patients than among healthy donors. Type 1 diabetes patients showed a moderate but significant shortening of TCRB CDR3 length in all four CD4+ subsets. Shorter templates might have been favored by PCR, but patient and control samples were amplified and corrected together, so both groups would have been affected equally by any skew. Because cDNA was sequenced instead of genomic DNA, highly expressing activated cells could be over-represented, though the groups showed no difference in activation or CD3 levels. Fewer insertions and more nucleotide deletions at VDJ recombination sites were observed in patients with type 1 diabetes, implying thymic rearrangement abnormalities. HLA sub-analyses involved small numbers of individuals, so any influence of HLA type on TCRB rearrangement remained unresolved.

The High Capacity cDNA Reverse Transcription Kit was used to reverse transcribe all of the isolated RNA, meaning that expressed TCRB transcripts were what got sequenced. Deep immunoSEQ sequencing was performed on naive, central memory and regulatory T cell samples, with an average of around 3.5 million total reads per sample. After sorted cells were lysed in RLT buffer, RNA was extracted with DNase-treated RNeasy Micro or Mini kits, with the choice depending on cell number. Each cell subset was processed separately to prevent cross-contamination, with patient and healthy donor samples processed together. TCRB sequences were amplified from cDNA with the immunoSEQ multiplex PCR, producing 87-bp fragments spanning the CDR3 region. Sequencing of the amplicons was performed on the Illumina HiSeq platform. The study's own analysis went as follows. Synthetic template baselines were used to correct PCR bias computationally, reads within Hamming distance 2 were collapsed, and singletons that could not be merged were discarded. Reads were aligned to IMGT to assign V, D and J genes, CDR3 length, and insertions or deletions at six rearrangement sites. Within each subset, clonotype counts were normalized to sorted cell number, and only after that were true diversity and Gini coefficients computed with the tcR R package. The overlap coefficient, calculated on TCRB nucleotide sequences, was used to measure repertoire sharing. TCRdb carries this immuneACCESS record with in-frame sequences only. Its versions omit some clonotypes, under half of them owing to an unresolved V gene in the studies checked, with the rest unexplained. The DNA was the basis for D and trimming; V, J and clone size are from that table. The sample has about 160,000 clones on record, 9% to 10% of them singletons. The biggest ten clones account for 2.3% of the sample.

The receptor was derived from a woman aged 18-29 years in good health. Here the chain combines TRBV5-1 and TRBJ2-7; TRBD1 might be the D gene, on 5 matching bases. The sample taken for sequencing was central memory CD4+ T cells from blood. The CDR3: CASSLGDSPFRQYF. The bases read TGCGCCAGCAGCTTGGGTGACAGTCCTTTCCGGCAGTACTTC.